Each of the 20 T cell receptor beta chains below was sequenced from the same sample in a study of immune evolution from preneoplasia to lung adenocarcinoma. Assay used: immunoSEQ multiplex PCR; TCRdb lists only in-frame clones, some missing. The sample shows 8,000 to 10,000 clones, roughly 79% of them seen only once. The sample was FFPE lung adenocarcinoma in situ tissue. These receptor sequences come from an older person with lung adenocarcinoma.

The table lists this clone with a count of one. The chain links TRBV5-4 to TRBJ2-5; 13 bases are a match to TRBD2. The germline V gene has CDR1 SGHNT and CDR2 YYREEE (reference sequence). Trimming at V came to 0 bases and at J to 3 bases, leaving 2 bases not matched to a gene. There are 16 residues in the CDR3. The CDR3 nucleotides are TGTGCCAGCAGCTTGGGAGGACTAGCGGGGGAAGAGACCCAGTACTTC. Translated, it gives CASSLGGLAGEETQYF.

The CDR3 DNA is TGTGCCAGCAGCTTAGCGGGTCAGAGGGGGGAAAAACTGTTTTTT. It translates to CASSLAGQRGEKLFF. The rearrangement uses TRBV7-2 and TRBJ1-4; maybe TRBD1 (6 bases). The V gene's germline CDR1 is SGHTA and CDR2 FQGNSA. CDR3 length: 15 residues. V lost 0 bases to trimming and J lost 8 bases, with 13 bases between them.

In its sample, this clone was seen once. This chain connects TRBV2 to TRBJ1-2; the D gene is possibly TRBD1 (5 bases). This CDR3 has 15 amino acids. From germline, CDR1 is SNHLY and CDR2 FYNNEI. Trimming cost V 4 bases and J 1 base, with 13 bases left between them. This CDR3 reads CASSVDNSGNYGYTF. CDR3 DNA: TGTGCCAGCAGTGTGGACAATTCGGGTAACTATGGCTACACCTTC.

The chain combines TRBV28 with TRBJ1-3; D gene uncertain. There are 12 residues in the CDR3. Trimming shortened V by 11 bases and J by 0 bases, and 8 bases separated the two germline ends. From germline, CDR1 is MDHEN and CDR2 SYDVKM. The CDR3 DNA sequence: TGTGCCGCGTTAAGCTCTGGAAACACCATATATTTT. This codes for CAALSSGNTIYF.

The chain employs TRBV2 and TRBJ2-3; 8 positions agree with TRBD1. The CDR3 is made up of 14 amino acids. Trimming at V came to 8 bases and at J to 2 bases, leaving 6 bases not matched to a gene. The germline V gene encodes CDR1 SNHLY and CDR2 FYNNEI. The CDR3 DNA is TGTGCCAGCCTCTGGACAGGGACCACAGATACGCAGTATTTT. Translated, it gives CASLWTGTTDTQYF.

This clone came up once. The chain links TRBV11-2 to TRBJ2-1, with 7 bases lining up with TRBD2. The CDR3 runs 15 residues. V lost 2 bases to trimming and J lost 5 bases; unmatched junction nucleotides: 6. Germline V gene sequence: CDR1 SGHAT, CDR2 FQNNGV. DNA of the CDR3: TGTGCCAGCAGCTTATACGGGGGGTCGAACAATGAGCAGTTCTTC. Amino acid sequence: CASSLYGGSNNEQFF.

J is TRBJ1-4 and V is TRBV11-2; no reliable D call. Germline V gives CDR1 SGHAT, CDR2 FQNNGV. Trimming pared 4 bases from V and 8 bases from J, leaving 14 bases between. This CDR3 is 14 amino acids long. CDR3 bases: TGTGCCAGCAGCTCCTTATGGGGTGGCGAAAAACTGTTTTTT. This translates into CASSSLWGGEKLFF.

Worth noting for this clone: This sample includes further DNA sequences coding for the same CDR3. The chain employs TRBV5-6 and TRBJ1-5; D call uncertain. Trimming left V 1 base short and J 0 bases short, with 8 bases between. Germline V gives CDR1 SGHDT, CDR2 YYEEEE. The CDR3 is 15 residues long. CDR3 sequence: CASSLRRRSNQPQHF. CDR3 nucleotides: TGTGCCAGCAGCTTGAGACGACGTAGCAATCAGCCCCAGCATTTT.

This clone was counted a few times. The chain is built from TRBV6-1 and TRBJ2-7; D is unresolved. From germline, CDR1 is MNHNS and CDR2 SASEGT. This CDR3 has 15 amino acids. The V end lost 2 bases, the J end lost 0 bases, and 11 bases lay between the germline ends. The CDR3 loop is CASSEWQLNSYEQYF. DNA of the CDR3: TGTGCCAGCAGTGAATGGCAGTTAAACTCCTACGAGCAGTACTTC.

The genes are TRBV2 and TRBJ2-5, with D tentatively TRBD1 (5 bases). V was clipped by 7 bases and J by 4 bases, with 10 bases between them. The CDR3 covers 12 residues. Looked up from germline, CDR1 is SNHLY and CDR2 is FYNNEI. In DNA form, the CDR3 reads TGTGCCAGCATGAAGGACACAGAGACCCAGTACTTC. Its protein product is CASMKDTETQYF.

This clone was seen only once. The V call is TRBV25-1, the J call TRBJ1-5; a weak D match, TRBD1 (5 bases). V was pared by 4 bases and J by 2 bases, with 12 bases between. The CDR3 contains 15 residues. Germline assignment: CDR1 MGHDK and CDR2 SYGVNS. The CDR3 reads CASSGGGVGNQPQHF. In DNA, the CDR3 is TGTGCCAGCAGTGGCGGAGGGGTGGGCAATCAGCCCCAGCATTTT.

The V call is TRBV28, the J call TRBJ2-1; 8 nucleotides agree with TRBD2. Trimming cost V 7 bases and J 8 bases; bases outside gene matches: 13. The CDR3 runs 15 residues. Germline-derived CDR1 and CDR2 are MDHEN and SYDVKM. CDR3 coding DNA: TGTGCCAGCAACCCCAGCGGGGGCCAAAGGGATGAGCAGTTCTTC. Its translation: CASNPSGGQRDEQFF.

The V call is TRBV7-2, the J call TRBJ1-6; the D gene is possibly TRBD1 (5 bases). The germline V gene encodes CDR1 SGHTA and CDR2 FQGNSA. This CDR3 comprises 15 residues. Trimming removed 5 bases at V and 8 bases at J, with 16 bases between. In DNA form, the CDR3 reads TGTGCCAGCAGCCCTGGACACGGGGTTTATTCACCCCTCCACTTT. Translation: CASSPGHGVYSPLHF.

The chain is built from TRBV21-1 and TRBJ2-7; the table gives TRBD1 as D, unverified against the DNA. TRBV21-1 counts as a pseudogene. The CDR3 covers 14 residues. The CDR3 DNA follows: TGTGCCAGCAGCGTGAGGGACAGAAGATACGAGCAGTACTTC. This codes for CASSVRDRRYEQYF.

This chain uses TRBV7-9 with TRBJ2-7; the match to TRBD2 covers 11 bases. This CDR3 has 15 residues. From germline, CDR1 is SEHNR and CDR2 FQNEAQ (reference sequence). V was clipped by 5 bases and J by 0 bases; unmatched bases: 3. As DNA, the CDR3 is TGTGCCAGCAGCCCGGGGACTAGCGGCTCCTACGAGCAGTACTTC. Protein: CASSPGTSGSYEQYF.

The CDR3 bases are TGTGCCAGCAGCTATGCAGGGAAAGATTCACCCCTCCACTTT. Protein product: CASSYAGKDSPLHF. The chain has TRBV27 and TRBJ1-6; maybe TRBD1 (5 bases). Germline CDR1 is MNHEY and CDR2 is SMNVEV (reference sequence). V lost 6 bases and J 8 bases, leaving 14 bases between the germline ends. This CDR3 has 14 residues.

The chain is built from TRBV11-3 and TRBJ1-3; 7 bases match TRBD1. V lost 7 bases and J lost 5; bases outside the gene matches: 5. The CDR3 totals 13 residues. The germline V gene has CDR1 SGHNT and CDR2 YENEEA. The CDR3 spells CASTDRVRNTIYF. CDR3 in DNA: TGTGCCAGCACCGACAGGGTGCGAAACACCATATATTTT.

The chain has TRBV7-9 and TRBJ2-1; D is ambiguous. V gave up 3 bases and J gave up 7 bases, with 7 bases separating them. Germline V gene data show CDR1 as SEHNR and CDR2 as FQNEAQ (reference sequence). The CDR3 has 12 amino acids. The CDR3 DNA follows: TGTGCCAGCAGCTTGGTGGGGAATGAGCAGTTCTTC. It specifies CASSLVGNEQFF.

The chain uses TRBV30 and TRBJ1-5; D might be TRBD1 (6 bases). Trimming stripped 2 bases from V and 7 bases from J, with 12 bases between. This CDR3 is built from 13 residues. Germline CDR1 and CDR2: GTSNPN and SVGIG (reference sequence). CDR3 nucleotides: TGTGCCTGGAGTTTTACAGGGAGACAGCCCCAGCATTTT. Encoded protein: CAWSFTGRQPQHF.

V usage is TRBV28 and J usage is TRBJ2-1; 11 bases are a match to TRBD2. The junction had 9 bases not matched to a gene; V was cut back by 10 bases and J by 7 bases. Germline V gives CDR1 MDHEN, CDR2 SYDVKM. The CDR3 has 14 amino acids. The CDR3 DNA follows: TGTGCCACCCCCTCGGCTAGCGGGGGGAATGAGCAGTTCTTC. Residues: CATPSASGGNEQFF.